The next 4 T cell receptor beta chains were all read from a single sample in a study of T cells in Graves' hyperthyroidism and ophthalmopathy. TCR beta CDR3 regions were amplified from RNA. A set of HTBI primers served as the primers for a first-round RT-PCR of the TCR CDR3. One entry per CDR3 protein results from TCRdb running MiXCR on the multiplex PCR reads. The table has just under 750,000 distinct CDR3 sequences, about a third seen once. What was sequenced was blood. The source of these receptors is a middle-aged woman with Graves' hyperthyroidism.

This chain joins TRBV7-6 and TRBJ2-7; D is perhaps TRBD2 (5 bases). Deletions cut 6 bases from V and 0 bases from J, with 12 bases between. The CDR3 loop spans 14 amino acids. Germline V CDR1 and CDR2: SGHVS, FNYEAQ. The CDR3 sequence is CASSLIGSSYEQYF. The CDR3 DNA reads TGTGCCAGCAGTCTTATAGGGAGCTCCTACGAGCAGTACTTC.

V usage is TRBV28 and J usage is TRBJ2-7; no definite D call. Germline loops: CDR1 MDHEN, CDR2 SYDVKM. V was clipped by 3 bases and J by 3 bases, with 9 bases between them. The CDR3 has 13 amino acids. In DNA form, the CDR3 reads TGTGCCAGCAGTTTTTTCGCAAGCTACGAGCAGTACTTC. It codes for CASSFFASYEQYF.

V gene TRBV2 combines with J gene TRBJ1-2; D possibly corresponds to TRBD1 (6 bases). Trimming removed 3 bases from V and 12 bases from J, with 20 bases in between. There are 14 residues in the CDR3. From germline, CDR1 is SNHLY and CDR2 FYNNEI. The CDR3 here is CASSEAGGPGGNTF. In DNA, the CDR3 is TGTGCCAGCAGTGAGGCTGGGGGGCCTGGGGGAAACACCTTC.

In this sample, this clonotype turned up many times. The chain links TRBV14 to TRBJ2-6; D not certain. CDR1 and CDR2 (germline): SGHDN, FVKESK. V was cut by 0 bases and J by 0 bases, with 9 bases left in between. CDR3 length equals 17 residues. This CDR3 is CASSQETGLSGANVLTF. CDR3 in DNA: TGTGCCAGCAGCCAAGAAACTGGGCTCTCTGGGGCCAACGTCCTGACTTTC.